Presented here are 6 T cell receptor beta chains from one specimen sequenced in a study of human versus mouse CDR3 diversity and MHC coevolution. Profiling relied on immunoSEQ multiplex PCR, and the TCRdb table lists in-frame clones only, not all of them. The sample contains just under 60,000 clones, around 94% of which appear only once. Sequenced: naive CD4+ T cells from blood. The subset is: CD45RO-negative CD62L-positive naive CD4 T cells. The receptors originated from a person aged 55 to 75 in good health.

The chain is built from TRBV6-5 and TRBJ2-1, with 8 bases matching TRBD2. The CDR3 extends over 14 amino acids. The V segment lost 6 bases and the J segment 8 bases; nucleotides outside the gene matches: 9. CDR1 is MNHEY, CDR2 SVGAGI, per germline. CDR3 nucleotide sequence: TGTGCCAGCAGGCAGGGTGTAGCGGGGCATGAGCAGTTCTTC. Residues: CASRQGVAGHEQFF.

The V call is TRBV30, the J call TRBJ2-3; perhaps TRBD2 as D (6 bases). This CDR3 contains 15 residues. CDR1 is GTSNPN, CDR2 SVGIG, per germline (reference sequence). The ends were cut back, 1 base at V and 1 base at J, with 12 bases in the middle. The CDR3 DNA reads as TGTGCCTGGAGTGAAGGTGCTAGCGGCACAGATACGCAGTATTTT. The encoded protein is CAWSEGASGTDTQYF.

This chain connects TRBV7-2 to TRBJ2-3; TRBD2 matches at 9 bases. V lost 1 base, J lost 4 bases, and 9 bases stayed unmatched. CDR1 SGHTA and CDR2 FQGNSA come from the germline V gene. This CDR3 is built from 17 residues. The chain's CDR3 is CASSLVSGGRASDTQYF. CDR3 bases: TGTGCCAGCAGCTTAGTGTCTGGCGGGAGGGCCTCAGATACGCAGTATTTT.

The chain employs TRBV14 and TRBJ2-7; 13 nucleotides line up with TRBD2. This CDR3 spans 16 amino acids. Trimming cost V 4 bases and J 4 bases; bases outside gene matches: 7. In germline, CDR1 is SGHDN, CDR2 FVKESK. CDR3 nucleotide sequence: TGTGCCAGCAGCCCACCGGGACTAGCGGGGCTATACGAGCAGTACTTC. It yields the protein CASSPPGLAGLYEQYF.

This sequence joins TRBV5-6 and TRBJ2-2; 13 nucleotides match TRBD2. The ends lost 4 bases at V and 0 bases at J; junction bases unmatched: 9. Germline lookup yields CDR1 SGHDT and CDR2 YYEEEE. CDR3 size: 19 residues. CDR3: CASSPGTSGKRSNTGELFF. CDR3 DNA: TGTGCCAGCAGCCCGGGGACTAGCGGGAAACGTTCGAACACCGGGGAGCTGTTTTTT.

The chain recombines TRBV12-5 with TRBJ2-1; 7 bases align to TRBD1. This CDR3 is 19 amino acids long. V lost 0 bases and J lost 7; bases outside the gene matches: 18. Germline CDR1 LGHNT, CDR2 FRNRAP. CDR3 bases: TGTGCTAGTGGTTTGGTACTTATCCCCCCGGGACAGAGGGGTAATGAGCAGTTCTTC. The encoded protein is CASGLVLIPPGQRGNEQFF.